A selection of T cell receptor beta chains follows, all from one sample in a study of blood T cell repertoires in COVID-19. Profiled with immunoSEQ multiplex PCR; TCRdb holds only in-frame clones, not every one. The sample lists 200,000 to 300,000 clones, roughly nine tenths occurring once. Sequencing input: peripheral blood. The origin of the receptors is a man in his forties who had recovered from COVID-19. CDR3s include the opening cysteine and the closing phenylalanine or tryptophan. Fields, in order: J gene, V gene, clone size, D gene, CDR3 DNA, CDR3 protein. D genes are given only for firm matches. Expanded clones are given a class, and other clones once, few, many or no size at all.

J: TRBJ2-1
V: TRBV7-9
size: -
D: TRBD2
DNA: TGTGCCAGCATCCGGCGGGGGGGACGCCTCAATGAGCAGTTCTTC
CDR3: CASIRRGGRLNEQFF

J: TRBJ2-5
V: TRBV15
size: -
D: -
DNA: TGTGCCACCAGCTTCGGGCAAGAGACCCAGTACTTC
CDR3: CATSFGQETQYF

J: TRBJ2-7
V: TRBV20-1
size: once
D: -
DNA: TGCAGTGCTAGCCCTCAGGGGTGGCAGTACTTC
CDR3: CSASPQGWQYF

J: TRBJ1-4
V: TRBV5-6
size: many
D: -
DNA: TGTGCCAGCAGCTCCTGGGGGCCATTTGGGGGTGAAAAACTGTTTTTT
CDR3: CASSSWGPFGGEKLFF

J: TRBJ2-7
V: TRBV6-5
size: -
D: TRBD1
DNA: TGTGCCAGCAGTTACCACAGGGGCGAGCAGTACTTC
CDR3: CASSYHRGEQYF

J: TRBJ2-7
V: TRBV7-2
size: once
D: TRBD2
DNA: TGTGCCAGCAGCCCCGGGACTAGCGGGAGCTCCTACGAGCAGTACTTC
CDR3: CASSPGTSGSSYEQYF

J: TRBJ1-1
V: TRBV27
size: -
D: TRBD1
DNA: TGTGCCAGCAGTTTAGGCCAGGGGGGGAACACTGAAGCTTTCTTT
CDR3: CASSLGQGGNTEAFF

J: TRBJ2-1
V: TRBV29-1
size: -
D: TRBD2
DNA: TGCAGCACACGGACTAGCGGTTACAATGAGCAGTTCTTC
CDR3: CSTRTSGYNEQFF

J: TRBJ1-1
V: TRBV15
size: -
D: TRBD1
DNA: TGTGCCACCAGCACCCCAGGGGGCTCTGAAGCTTTCTTT
CDR3: CATSTPGGSEAFF

J: TRBJ2-7
V: TRBV10-3
size: -
D: TRBD2
DNA: TGTGCCATCAGAACTAGCGGGAGCTACGAGCAGTACTTC
CDR3: CAIRTSGSYEQYF

J: TRBJ2-7
V: TRBV5-1
size: -
D: TRBD2
DNA: TGCGCCAGCAGTCCTAGCGGGGACTACGAGCAGTACTTC
CDR3: CASSPSGDYEQYF

J: TRBJ2-5
V: TRBV6-5
size: -
D: TRBD2
DNA: TGTGCCAGCAGTTCGGGACTATTAAAAGCCAGGCAGACCCAGTACTTC
CDR3: CASSSGLLKARQTQYF

J: TRBJ2-7
V: TRBV5-1
size: -
D: TRBD1
DNA: TGCGCCAGCAGCACCGGGACAGGGGGCGAGCAGTACTTC
CDR3: CASSTGTGGEQYF

J: TRBJ1-4
V: TRBV7-9
size: -
D: -
DNA: TGTGCCAGCAGCGAGGGTCAAAAGGAAAAACTGTTTTTT
CDR3: CASSEGQKEKLFF

J: TRBJ2-5
V: TRBV4-3
size: -
D: TRBD2
DNA: TGCGCCAGCAGCCAAGACGGGCGGGAGCGGGAGACCCAGTACTTC
CDR3: CASSQDGRERETQYF

J: TRBJ1-1
V: TRBV5-1
size: once
D: TRBD1
DNA: TGCGCCAGCAGCTTGGAGGGGGCCGCGAACACTGAAGCTTTCTTT
CDR3: CASSLEGAANTEAFF

J: TRBJ1-3
V: TRBV4-3
size: few
D: TRBD1
DNA: TGCGCCAGCAGCCAGGATTGGGACAGCTCTGGAAACACCATATATTTT
CDR3: CASSQDWDSSGNTIYF

J: TRBJ2-5
V: TRBV6-1
size: -
D: -
DNA: TGTGCCAGCAGTCTGACGGGAGAGACCCAGTACTTC
CDR3: CASSLTGETQYF

J: TRBJ1-2
V: TRBV7-8
size: -
D: TRBD1
DNA: TGTGCCAGCAGCTTAGCCCGGAACAGGGGGGATTACTATGGCTACACCTTC
CDR3: CASSLARNRGDYYGYTF

J: TRBJ2-2
V: TRBV27
size: -
D: TRBD2
DNA: TGTGCCAGCAGTTTCCGGACTAGCGGGACCGGGGAGCTGTTTTTT
CDR3: CASSFRTSGTGELFF

J: TRBJ2-5
V: TRBV19
size: once
D: TRBD2
DNA: TGTGCCAGTAGTGTTGGGACTAGAAGAGAGACCCAGTACTTC
CDR3: CASSVGTRRETQYF

J: TRBJ2-7
V: TRBV7-9
size: -
D: -
DNA: TGTGCCAGCAGCTCGCTCGGCGGGGCCGCCTACGAGCAGTACTTC
CDR3: CASSSLGGAAYEQYF

J: TRBJ2-1
V: TRBV15
size: -
D: -
DNA: TGTGCCACCAGCAGAGACGGGTTTATATACAATGAGCAGTTCTTC
CDR3: CATSRDGFIYNEQFF

J: TRBJ2-1
V: TRBV10-2
size: once
D: -
DNA: TGCGCCAGCAGTGACGGGGGGCTCTTGAATGAGCAGTTCTTC
CDR3: CASSDGGLLNEQFF

J: TRBJ2-7
V: TRBV18
size: -
D: TRBD1
DNA: TGTGCCAGCTCACCATTACAGGGGGCGGGGGAGCAGTACTTC
CDR3: CASSPLQGAGEQYF

J: TRBJ1-2
V: TRBV7-9
size: few
D: -
DNA: TGTGCCAGCAGCTCCCGACAGGTACGAGGCTACACCTTC
CDR3: CASSSRQVRGYTF

J: TRBJ2-7
V: TRBV7-9
size: -
D: TRBD1
DNA: TGTGCCAGCAGCCCCCGACAGGGTTCCTACGAGCAGTACTTC
CDR3: CASSPRQGSYEQYF

J: TRBJ1-6
V: TRBV6-5
size: -
D: -
DNA: TGTGCCGGGGCCCGTAAAATCCATTCACCCCTCCACTTT
CDR3: CAGARKIHSPLHF